This is a list of T cell receptor beta chains from one sample in a study of cytomegalovirus exposure and HLA in healthy donors. Produced via immunoSEQ multiplex PCR; TCRdb's table is partial and in-frame only. The sample yields roughly 230,000 clones, around 80% seen once. The material sequenced was PBMCs. All receptors come from a boy between 10 and 17 years old in good health and CMV-seronegative. CDR3s include the opening cysteine and the closing phenylalanine or tryptophan. A D gene is named only where the DNA matches it firmly. Rows give clone size only sometimes, using once, few, many, or a class for an expanded clone.

size: -
V: TRBV10-3
D: TRBD2
J: TRBJ2-1
DNA: TGTGCCATCAGTGTCACGGGGCGGGGGGTTTACAATGAGCAGTTCTTC
CDR3: CAISVTGRGVYNEQFF

size: -
V: TRBV9
D: -
J: TRBJ1-1
DNA: TGTGCCAGCAGCGTTTCAGGGGCAGGCACTGAAGCTTTCTTT
CDR3: CASSVSGAGTEAFF

size: few
V: TRBV30
D: TRBD2
J: TRBJ2-3
DNA: TGTGCCTGGAGTGTCGGCGGGAGTGGTCCAGATACGCAGTATTTT
CDR3: CAWSVGGSGPDTQYF

size: -
V: TRBV19
D: -
J: TRBJ2-2
DNA: TGTGCCAGTACCCCAACGGCCGGGGAGCTGTTTTTT
CDR3: CASTPTAGELFF

size: -
V: TRBV10-3
D: -
J: TRBJ2-5
DNA: TGTGCCACCCTGAGCCAATGGGAGACCCAGTACTTC
CDR3: CATLSQWETQYF

size: once
V: TRBV2
D: TRBD1
J: TRBJ2-5
DNA: TGTGCCAGCAGTGTTGGGACAGGGGGGCAGGAGACCCAGTACTTC
CDR3: CASSVGTGGQETQYF

size: -
V: TRBV10-1
D: -
J: TRBJ1-1
DNA: TGCGCCAGCAGTGGTTCAGGGGCGAGGACTGAAGCTTTCTTT
CDR3: CASSGSGARTEAFF

size: -
V: TRBV6-1
D: TRBD2
J: TRBJ2-5
DNA: TGTGCCACCGTAGCGCCGGGGGGGCGGGAGACCCAGTACTTC
CDR3: CATVAPGGRETQYF

size: once
V: TRBV30
D: TRBD1
J: TRBJ1-3
DNA: TGTGCCTGGAGTACCTCTCGGGACAGGGGGCTTCCCTCTGGAAACACCATATATTTT
CDR3: CAWSTSRDRGLPSGNTIYF

size: -
V: TRBV7-2
D: -
J: TRBJ1-1
DNA: TGTGCCAGCAGCTTAGACCGGGGACATTACACTGAAGCTTTCTTT
CDR3: CASSLDRGHYTEAFF

size: -
V: TRBV5-1
D: -
J: TRBJ2-3
DNA: TGCGCCAGCAGCTTATTTTTGTCGACAGATACGCAGTATTTT
CDR3: CASSLFLSTDTQYF

size: -
V: TRBV18
D: -
J: TRBJ2-2
DNA: TGTGCCAGCTCACCAAGACAGCAGAACACCGGGGAGCTGTTTTTT
CDR3: CASSPRQQNTGELFF

size: -
V: TRBV2
D: -
J: TRBJ1-2
DNA: TGTGCCAGCAGTGCGACACCCTCTACCTATGGCTACACCTTC
CDR3: CASSATPSTYGYTF

size: -
V: TRBV30
D: TRBD1
J: TRBJ1-5
DNA: TGTGCCTGGAGTGTAACAGGGGCGGGCAATCAGCCCCAGCATTTT
CDR3: CAWSVTGAGNQPQHF

size: few
V: TRBV6-6
D: -
J: TRBJ2-1
DNA: TGTGCCAGCAGTTACTACGGTTACGAGAACAATGAGCAGTTCTTC
CDR3: CASSYYGYENNEQFF

size: -
V: TRBV5-1
D: TRBD1
J: TRBJ1-1
DNA: TGCGCCAGCAGCTTGGGGGACAGAATGAACACTGAAGCTTTCTTT
CDR3: CASSLGDRMNTEAFF

size: -
V: TRBV11-2
D: -
J: TRBJ1-4
DNA: TGTGCCAGCAGCTTAGTGCGGGGAAAACTGTTTTTT
CDR3: CASSLVRGKLFF

size: -
V: TRBV5-6
D: -
J: TRBJ1-1
DNA: TGTGCCAGCAGCTGGAGCCTGGACAGCGATCAATACACTGAAGCTTTCTTT
CDR3: CASSWSLDSDQYTEAFF

size: -
V: TRBV4-1
D: TRBD2
J: TRBJ2-1
DNA: TGCGCCAGCAGCGTGACTAGCGGGAGGGCAGATGAGCAGTTCTTC
CDR3: CASSVTSGRADEQFF

size: -
V: TRBV5-8
D: TRBD1
J: TRBJ1-4
DNA: TGTGCCAGCTCCAGGGGGTATGCAACTAATGAAAAACTGTTTTTT
CDR3: CASSRGYATNEKLFF

size: -
V: TRBV19
D: TRBD2
J: TRBJ2-1
DNA: TGTGCCAGTAGTATTGGGGGGGGGAGCGGGTACAATGAGCAGTTCTTC
CDR3: CASSIGGGSGYNEQFF

size: -
V: TRBV30
D: -
J: TRBJ1-5
DNA: TGTGCCTGGAGTGGGGATTGGATCATTGGGGGGGATCAGCCCCAGCATTTT
CDR3: CAWSGDWIIGGDQPQHF

size: -
V: TRBV6-1
D: -
J: TRBJ2-7
DNA: TGTGCCAGCAGCCCCTCGGGCGAGCAGTACTTC
CDR3: CASSPSGEQYF

size: -
V: TRBV2
D: -
J: TRBJ1-2
DNA: TGTGCAGCGAAGTCGGGATGGGGGGGCTCAGGCTATGGCTACACCTTC
CDR3: CAAKSGWGGSGYGYTF

size: once
V: TRBV27
D: -
J: TRBJ1-5
DNA: TGTGCCAGTGGGGGGACCTCCGGGAGCAATCAGCCCCAGCATTTT
CDR3: CASGGTSGSNQPQHF

size: -
V: TRBV2
D: -
J: TRBJ1-5
DNA: TGTGCCAGCAGTGAAGTCCCGGGGAATCAGCCCCAGCATTTT
CDR3: CASSEVPGNQPQHF

size: -
V: TRBV6-5
D: TRBD1
J: TRBJ1-2
DNA: TGTGCCAGCAGTTACGCGGGACAGAACTATGGCTACACCTTC
CDR3: CASSYAGQNYGYTF

size: once
V: TRBV6-5
D: -
J: TRBJ1-1
DNA: TGTGCCAGCAGTTACGAGGTGAACACTGAAGCTTTCTTT
CDR3: CASSYEVNTEAFF

size: -
V: TRBV7-9
D: -
J: TRBJ2-1
DNA: TGTGCCAACCCCCGGAGCGGACTAAGCTCCTACAATGAGCAGTTCTTC
CDR3: CANPRSGLSSYNEQFF

size: -
V: TRBV4-1
D: -
J: TRBJ1-5
DNA: TGCGCCAGCAGCCAGCCAGGGTCCGGGCATCAGCCCCAGCATTTT
CDR3: CASSQPGSGHQPQHF

size: -
V: TRBV7-6
D: TRBD1
J: TRBJ1-2
DNA: TGTGCCAGCAGCTTATCCATGGGACAGACTGGGGGCTACACCTTC
CDR3: CASSLSMGQTGGYTF

size: -
V: TRBV7-9
D: -
J: TRBJ1-5
DNA: TGTGCCAGCAGCTTAGGGTCGGGAGTGAGCATTCAGCCCCAGCATTTT
CDR3: CASSLGSGVSIQPQHF

size: -
V: TRBV5-4
D: TRBD1
J: TRBJ2-3
DNA: TGTGCCAGCAGTTCTCAGACAGGGGGCCCAGATACGCAGTATTTT
CDR3: CASSSQTGGPDTQYF

size: once
V: TRBV27
D: TRBD1
J: TRBJ1-2
DNA: TGTGCCAGCAGCCCATTTGGCAGGGGGCGCAATGGCTACACCTTC
CDR3: CASSPFGRGRNGYTF

size: once
V: TRBV27
D: TRBD1
J: TRBJ1-2
DNA: TGTGCCAGCAGTTTATCACAGGGGGCTAACTATGGCTACACCTTC
CDR3: CASSLSQGANYGYTF

size: -
V: TRBV10-3
D: -
J: TRBJ1-1
DNA: TGTGCCATCAGTAGAGAGAACACTGAAGCTTTCTTT
CDR3: CAISRENTEAFF

size: -
V: TRBV29-1
D: -
J: TRBJ2-3
DNA: TGCAGCGTTGTAATCTCGCTGGGCCCCGTTTCGACAGATACGCAGTATTTT
CDR3: CSVVISLGPVSTDTQYF

size: few
V: TRBV5-6
D: -
J: TRBJ1-4
DNA: TGTGCCAGCATGATCAGCGCTAATGAAAAACTGTTTTTT
CDR3: CASMISANEKLFF

size: -
V: TRBV5-1
D: -
J: TRBJ1-3
DNA: TGCGCCAGCAGCCTCGCCGGTAGCATCGCTGGAAACACCATATATTTT
CDR3: CASSLAGSIAGNTIYF

size: -
V: TRBV27
D: -
J: TRBJ2-3
DNA: TGTGCCAGCAGTTTATCAGCAGGGAGCACAGATACGCAGTATTTT
CDR3: CASSLSAGSTDTQYF

size: few
V: TRBV30
D: TRBD2
J: TRBJ2-3
DNA: TGTGCCTGGAGTGTTGGGCCTAGCGGCCCAGATACGCAGTATTTT
CDR3: CAWSVGPSGPDTQYF

size: -
V: TRBV18
D: TRBD1
J: TRBJ1-1
DNA: TGTGCCAGCTCATCCCCGGACAGGCCCAGAGAAGCTTTCTTT
CDR3: CASSSPDRPREAFF

size: -
V: TRBV5-5
D: -
J: TRBJ2-1
DNA: TGTGCCAGCAGCTTGGGAGAAGCGACCTACTACAATGAGCAGTTCTTC
CDR3: CASSLGEATYYNEQFF

size: once
V: TRBV5-1
D: TRBD1
J: TRBJ1-6
DNA: TGCGCCAGCAGCTCGGGACAGACCAATTCACCCCTCCACTTT
CDR3: CASSSGQTNSPLHF

size: -
V: TRBV5-4
D: -
J: TRBJ2-2
DNA: TGTGCCAGCAGCTTGAGTCTGCTAGGGAACACCGGGGAGCTGTTTTTT
CDR3: CASSLSLLGNTGELFF

size: -
V: TRBV2
D: -
J: TRBJ1-1
DNA: TGTGCCAGCAGTGCCAGGAACAAACCTGAAGCTTTCTTT
CDR3: CASSARNKPEAFF

size: -
V: TRBV30
D: TRBD1
J: TRBJ2-1
DNA: TGTGCCTGGCTCCGGGACAGGAGCTCCTACAATGAGCAGTTCTTC
CDR3: CAWLRDRSSYNEQFF